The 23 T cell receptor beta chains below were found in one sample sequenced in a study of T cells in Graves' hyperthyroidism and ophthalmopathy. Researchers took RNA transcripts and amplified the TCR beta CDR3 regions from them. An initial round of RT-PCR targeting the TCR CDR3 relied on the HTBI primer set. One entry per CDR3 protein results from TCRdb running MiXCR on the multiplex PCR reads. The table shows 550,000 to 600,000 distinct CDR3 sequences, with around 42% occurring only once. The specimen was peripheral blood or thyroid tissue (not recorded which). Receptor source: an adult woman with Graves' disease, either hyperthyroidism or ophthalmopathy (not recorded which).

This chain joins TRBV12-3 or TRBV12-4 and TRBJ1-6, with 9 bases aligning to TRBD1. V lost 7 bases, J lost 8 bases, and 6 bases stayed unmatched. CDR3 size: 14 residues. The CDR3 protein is CASTPGQGDSPLHF. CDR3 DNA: TGTGCCAGCACCCCGGGACAGGGCGATTCACCCCTCCACTTT.

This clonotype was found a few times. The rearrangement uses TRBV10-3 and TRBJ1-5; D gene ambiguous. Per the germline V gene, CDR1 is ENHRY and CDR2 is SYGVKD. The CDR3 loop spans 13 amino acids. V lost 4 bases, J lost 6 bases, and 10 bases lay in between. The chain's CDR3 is CAISGERSQPQHF. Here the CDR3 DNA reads TGTGCCATCAGTGGGGAAAGGAGTCAGCCCCAGCATTTT.

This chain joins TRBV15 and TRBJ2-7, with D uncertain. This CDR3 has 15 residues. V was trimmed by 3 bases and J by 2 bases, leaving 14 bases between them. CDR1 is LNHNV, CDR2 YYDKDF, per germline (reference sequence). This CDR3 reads CATSSQTPAAYEQYF. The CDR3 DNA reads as TGTGCCACCAGCAGCCAGACCCCCGCTGCCTACGAGCAGTACTTC.

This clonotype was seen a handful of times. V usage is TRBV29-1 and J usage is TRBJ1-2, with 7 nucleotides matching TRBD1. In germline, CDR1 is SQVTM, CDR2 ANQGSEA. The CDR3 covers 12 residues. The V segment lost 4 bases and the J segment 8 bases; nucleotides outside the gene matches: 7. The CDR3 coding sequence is TGCAGCGTTGGACAGGGCAGCCGGGGCTACACCTTC. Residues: CSVGQGSRGYTF.

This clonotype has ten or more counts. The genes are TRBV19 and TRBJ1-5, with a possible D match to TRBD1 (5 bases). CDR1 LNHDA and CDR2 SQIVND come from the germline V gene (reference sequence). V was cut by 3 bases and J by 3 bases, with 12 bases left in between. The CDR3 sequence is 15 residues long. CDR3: CASSIWQGPNQPQHF. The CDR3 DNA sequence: TGTGCCAGTAGTATTTGGCAGGGCCCCAATCAGCCCCAGCATTTT.

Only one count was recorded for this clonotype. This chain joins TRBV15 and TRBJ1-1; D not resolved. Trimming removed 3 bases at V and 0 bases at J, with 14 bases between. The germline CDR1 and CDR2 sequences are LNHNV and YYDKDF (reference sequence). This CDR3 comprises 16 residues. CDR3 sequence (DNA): TGTGCCACCAGCAGTAGAAGGATTGCGGTGAACACTGAAGCTTTCTTT. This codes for CATSSRRIAVNTEAFF.

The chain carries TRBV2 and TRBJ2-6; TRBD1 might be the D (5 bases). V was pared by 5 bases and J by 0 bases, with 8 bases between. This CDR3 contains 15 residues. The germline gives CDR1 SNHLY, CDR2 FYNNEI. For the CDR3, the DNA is TGTGCCAGCAGTTACAGGAGCTCTGGGGCCAACGTCCTGACTTTC. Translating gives CASSYRSSGANVLTF.

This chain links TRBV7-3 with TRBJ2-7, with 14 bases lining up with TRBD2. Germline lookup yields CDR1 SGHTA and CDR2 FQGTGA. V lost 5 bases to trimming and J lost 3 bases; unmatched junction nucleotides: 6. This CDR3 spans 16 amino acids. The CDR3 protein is CASSPTGTSGSYEQYF. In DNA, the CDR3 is TGTGCCAGCAGCCCGACCGGGACTAGCGGGAGCTACGAGCAGTACTTC.

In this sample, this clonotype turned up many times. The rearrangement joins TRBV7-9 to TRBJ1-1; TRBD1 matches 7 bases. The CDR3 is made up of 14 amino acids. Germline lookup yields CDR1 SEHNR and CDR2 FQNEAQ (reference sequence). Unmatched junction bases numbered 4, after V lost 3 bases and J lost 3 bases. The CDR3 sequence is CASSFPTGDTEAFF. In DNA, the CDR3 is TGTGCCAGCAGCTTCCCCACAGGGGACACTGAAGCTTTCTTT.

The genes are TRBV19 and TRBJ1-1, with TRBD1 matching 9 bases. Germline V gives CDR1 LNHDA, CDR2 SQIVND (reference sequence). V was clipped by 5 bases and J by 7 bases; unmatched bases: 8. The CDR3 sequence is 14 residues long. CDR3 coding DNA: TGTGCCAGTAGTGGACAGGGGAGCAACGGTGAAGCTTTCTTT. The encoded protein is CASSGQGSNGEAFF. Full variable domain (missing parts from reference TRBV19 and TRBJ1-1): DGGITQSPKYLFRKEGQNVTLSCEQNLNHDAMYWYRQDPGQGLRLIYYSQIVNDFQKGDIAEGYSVSREKKESFPLTVTSAQKNPTAFYLCASSGQGSNGEAFFGQGTRLTVV.

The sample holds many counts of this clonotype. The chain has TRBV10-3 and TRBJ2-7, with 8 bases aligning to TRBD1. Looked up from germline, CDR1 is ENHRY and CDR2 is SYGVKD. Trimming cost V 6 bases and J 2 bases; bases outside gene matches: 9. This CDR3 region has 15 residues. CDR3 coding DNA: TGTGCCATCAGGACAGGGGAAAACCGGGCCTACGAGCAGTACTTC. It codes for CAIRTGENRAYEQYF.

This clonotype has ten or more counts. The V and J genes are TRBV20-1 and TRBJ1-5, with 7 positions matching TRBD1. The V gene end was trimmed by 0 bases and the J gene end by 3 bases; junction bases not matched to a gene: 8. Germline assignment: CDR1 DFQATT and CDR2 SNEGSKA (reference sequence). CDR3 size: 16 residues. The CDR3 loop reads CSARDYRGQSNQPQHF. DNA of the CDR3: TGCAGTGCTAGAGATTACCGGGGACAGTCCAATCAGCCCCAGCATTTT.

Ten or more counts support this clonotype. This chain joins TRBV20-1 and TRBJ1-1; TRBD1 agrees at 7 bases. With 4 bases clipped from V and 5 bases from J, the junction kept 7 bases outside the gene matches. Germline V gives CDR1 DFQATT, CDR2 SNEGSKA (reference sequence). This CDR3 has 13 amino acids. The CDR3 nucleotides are TGCAGTGCTATGAGGGGGCTGGGTACTGAAGCTTTCTTT. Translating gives CSAMRGLGTEAFF.

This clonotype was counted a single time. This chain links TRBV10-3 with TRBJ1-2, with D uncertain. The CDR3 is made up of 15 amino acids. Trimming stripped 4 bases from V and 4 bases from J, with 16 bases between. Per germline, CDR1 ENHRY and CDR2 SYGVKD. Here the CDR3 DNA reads TGTGCCATCAGTGTTTTGTTGGGCAGTGCCTATGGCTACACCTTC. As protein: CAISVLLGSAYGYTF.

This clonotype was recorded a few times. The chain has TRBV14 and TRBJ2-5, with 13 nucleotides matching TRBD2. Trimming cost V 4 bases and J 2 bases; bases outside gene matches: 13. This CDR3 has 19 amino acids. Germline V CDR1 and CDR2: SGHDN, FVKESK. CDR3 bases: TGTGCCAGCAGCCTCCAGGGACTAGCGGGAAGGAGTTGGCAAGAGACCCAGTACTTC. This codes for CASSLQGLAGRSWQETQYF. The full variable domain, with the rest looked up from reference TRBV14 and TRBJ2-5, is EAGVTQFPSHSVIEKGQTVTLRCDPISGHDNLYWYRRVMGKEIKFLLHFVKESKQDESGMPNNRFLAERTGGTYSTLKVQPAELEDSGVYFCASSLQGLAGRSWQETQYFGPGTRLLVL.

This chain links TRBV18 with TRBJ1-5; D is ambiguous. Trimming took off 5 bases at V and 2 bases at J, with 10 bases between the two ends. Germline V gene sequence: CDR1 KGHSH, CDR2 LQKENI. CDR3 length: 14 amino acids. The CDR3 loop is CASSARRGNQPQHF. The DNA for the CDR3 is TGTGCCAGCTCAGCCCGAAGGGGCAATCAGCCCCAGCATTTT.

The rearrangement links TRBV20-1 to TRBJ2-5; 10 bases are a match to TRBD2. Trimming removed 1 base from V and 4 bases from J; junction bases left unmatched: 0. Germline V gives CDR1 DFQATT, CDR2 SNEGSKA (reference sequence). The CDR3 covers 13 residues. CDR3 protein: CSARGTSGETQYF. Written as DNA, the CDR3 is TGCAGTGCTAGAGGGACTAGCGGAGAGACCCAGTACTTC.

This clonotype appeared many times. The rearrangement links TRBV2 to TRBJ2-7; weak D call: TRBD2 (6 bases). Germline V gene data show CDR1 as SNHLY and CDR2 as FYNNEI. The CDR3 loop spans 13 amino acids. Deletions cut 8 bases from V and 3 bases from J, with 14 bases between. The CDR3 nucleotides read TGTGCCAGCGGGCGGGGAGGAGGCTACGAGCAGTACTTC. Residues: CASGRGGGYEQYF.

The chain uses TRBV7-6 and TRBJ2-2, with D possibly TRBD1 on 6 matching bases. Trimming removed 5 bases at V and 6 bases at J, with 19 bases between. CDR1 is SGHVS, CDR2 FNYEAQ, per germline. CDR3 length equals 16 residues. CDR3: CASSRPGTPRPGELFF. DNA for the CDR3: TGTGCCAGCAGCCGCCCAGGGACACCCCGTCCCGGGGAGCTGTTTTTT. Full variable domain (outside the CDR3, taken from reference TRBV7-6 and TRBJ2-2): GAGVSQSPRYKVTKRGQDVALRCDPISGHVSLYWYRQALGQGPEFLTYFNYEAQQDKSGLPNDRFSAERPEGSISTLTIQRTEQRDSAMYRCASSRPGTPRPGELFFGEGSRLTVL.

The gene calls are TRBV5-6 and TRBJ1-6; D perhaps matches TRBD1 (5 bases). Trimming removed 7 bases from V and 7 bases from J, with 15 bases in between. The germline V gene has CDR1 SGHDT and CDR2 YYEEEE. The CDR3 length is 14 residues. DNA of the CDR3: TGTGCCAGCCAGTCTCTTAAGGGGAATTCACCCCTCCACTTT. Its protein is CASQSLKGNSPLHF.

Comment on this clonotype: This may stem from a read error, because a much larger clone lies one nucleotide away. CDR3 protein: CAGSIGGDLYRYEQYF. In DNA, the CDR3 is TGTGCCGGTAGTATAGGAGGGGACTTATACCGCTACGAGCAGTACTTC. The gene calls are TRBV19 and TRBJ2-7; TRBD2 is a possible D gene (6 bases). The CDR3 has 16 residues. Germline CDR1 is LNHDA and CDR2 is SQIVND (reference sequence). Combining the CDR3 with reference TRBV19 and TRBJ2-7 gives the whole variable domain DGGITQSPKYLFRKEGQNVTLSCEQNLNHDAMYWYRQDPGQGLRLIYYSQIVNDFQKGDIAEGYSVSREKKESFPLTVTSAQKNPTAFYLCAGSIGGDLYRYEQYFGPGTRLTVT.

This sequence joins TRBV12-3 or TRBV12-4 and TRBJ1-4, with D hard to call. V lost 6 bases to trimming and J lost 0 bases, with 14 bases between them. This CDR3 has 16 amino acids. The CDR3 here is CASSESPGTTNEKLFF. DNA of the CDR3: TGTGCCAGCAGCGAATCGCCAGGTACAACTAATGAAAAACTGTTTTTT.

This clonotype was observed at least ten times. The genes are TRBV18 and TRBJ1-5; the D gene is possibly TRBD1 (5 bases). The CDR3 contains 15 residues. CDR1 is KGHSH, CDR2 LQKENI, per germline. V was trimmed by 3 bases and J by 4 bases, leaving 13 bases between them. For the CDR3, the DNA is TGTGCCAGCTCACCGACCGCCGGGGGGAATCAGCCCCAGCATTTT. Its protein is CASSPTAGGNQPQHF.